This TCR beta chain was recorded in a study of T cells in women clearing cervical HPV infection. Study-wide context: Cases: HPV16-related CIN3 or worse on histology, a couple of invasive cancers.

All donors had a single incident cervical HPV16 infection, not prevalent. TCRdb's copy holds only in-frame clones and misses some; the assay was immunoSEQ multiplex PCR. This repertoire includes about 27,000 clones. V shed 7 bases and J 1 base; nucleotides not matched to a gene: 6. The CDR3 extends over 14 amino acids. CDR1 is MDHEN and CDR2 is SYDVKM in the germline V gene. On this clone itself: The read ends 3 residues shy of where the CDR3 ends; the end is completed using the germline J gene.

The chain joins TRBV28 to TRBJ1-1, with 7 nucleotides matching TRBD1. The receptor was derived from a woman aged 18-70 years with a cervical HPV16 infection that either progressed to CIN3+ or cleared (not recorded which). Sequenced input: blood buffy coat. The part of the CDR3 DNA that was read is TGTGCCAGCAAACCCGACAGGGAGAACACTGAA. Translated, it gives CASKPDRENTE. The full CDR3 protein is CASKPDRENTEAFF.